This TCR beta chain was sequenced during a study of CD8 T cells in ankylosing spondylitis. Study observations and caveats: The disease-linked clones had a CD8+ phenotype and low blood frequencies. Characteristic, it appeared, of ankylosing spondylitis blood was a TCR beta motif of eight highly homologous variants.

The germline V gene encodes CDR1 MDHEN and CDR2 SYDVKM. V shed 4 bases and J 4 bases; nucleotides not matched to a gene: 9. CDR3 length: 15 residues. This clonotype was observed at least ten times. What it recognizes is unknown. One entry per CDR3 protein, called by TCRdb with MiXCR from the 5' RACE reads. The data show about 190,000 distinct CDR3 sequences, with 10% to 15% seen just once and approximately 9.9% held by the top ten. The chain joins TRBV28 to TRBJ1-1; 7 bases align to TRBD1. Sequencing was performed on blood, either unsorted or a sorted T cell fraction (not recorded which). The origin of this receptor is a female donor with ankylosing spondylitis or in good health (not recorded which). CDR3 region: CASSYLDRKGTEAFF. The CDR3 DNA sequence: TGTGCCAGCAGTTACCTGGACAGGAAGGGCACTGAAGCTTTCTTT.